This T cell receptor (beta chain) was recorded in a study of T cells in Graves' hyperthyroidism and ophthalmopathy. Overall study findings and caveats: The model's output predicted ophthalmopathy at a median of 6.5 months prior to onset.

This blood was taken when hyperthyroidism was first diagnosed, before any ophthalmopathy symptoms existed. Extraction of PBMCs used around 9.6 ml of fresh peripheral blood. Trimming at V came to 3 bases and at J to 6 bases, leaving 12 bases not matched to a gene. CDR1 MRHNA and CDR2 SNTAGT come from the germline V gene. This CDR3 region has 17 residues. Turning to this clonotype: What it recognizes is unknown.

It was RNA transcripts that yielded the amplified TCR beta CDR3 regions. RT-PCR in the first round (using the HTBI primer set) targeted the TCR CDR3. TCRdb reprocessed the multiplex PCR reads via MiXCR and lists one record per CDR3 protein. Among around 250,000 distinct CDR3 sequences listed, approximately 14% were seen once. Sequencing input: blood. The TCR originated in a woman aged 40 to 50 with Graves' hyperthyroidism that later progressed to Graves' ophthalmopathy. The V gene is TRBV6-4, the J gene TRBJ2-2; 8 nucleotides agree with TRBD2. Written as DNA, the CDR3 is TGTGCCAGCAGTGAATTTACTAGCGGACCGGGGGCCGGGGAGCTGTTTTTT. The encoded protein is CASSEFTSGPGAGELFF.